The 22 T cell receptor beta chains presented below share a single source sample, sequenced in a study of cytomegalovirus exposure and HLA in healthy donors. The data were produced by immunoSEQ multiplex PCR, yet TCRdb's version contains in-frame clones alone and is incomplete. The data hold about 330,000 clones, with roughly 87% observed a single time. Sequencing was done on a sample of PBMCs. The receptors originated from a woman in her 30s in good health and CMV-seropositive.

The chain joins TRBV2 to TRBJ2-3; unclear D gene. The germline CDR1 and CDR2 sequences are SNHLY and FYNNEI. Trimming removed 8 bases at V and 5 bases at J, with 8 bases between. This CDR3 comprises 11 residues. CDR3 region: CASRSVDTQYF. In DNA form, the CDR3 reads TGTGCCAGCCGTTCCGTAGATACGCAGTATTTT.

The chain recombines TRBV5-1 with TRBJ2-1; D may be TRBD1 or TRBD2 (6 bases each). Germline CDR1 SGHRS, CDR2 YFSETQ. This CDR3 has 15 amino acids. Trimming took off 2 bases at V and 8 bases at J, with 17 bases between the two ends. The CDR3 region is CASSFSGAGGDEQFF. The CDR3 nucleotides read TGCGCCAGCAGCTTTTCGGGGGCTGGGGGCGATGAGCAGTTCTTC. Using reference TRBV5-1 and TRBJ2-1 for the parts outside the CDR3, the full variable domain is KAGVTQTPRYLIKTRGQQVTLSCSPISGHRSVSWYQQTPGQGLQFLFEYFSETQRNKGNFPGRFSGRQFSNSRSEMNVSTLELGDSALYLCASSFSGAGGDEQFFGPGTRLTVL.

This clone was observed a single time. This sequence joins TRBV5-1 and TRBJ2-7; 9 positions agree with TRBD1. The V gene's germline CDR1 is SGHRS and CDR2 YFSETQ. The CDR3 has 15 residues. V shed 6 bases, J shed 2 bases, and the junction held 9 bases outside the gene matches. CDR3 protein: CASTPEDRGPYEQYF. The CDR3 DNA sequence: TGCGCCAGCACCCCCGAGGACAGGGGACCCTACGAGCAGTACTTC.

This rearrangement joins TRBV5-1 to TRBJ2-2; perhaps TRBD1 as D (5 bases). The CDR3 runs 16 residues. Germline CDR1 and CDR2: SGHRS and YFSETQ. With 5 bases removed from V and 0 bases from J, the gap between germline ends came to 14 bases. The CDR3 sequence: CASRSTGQTNTGELFF. Here the CDR3 DNA reads TGCGCCAGCAGGAGTACAGGACAAACGAACACCGGGGAGCTGTTTTTT.

The chain employs TRBV2 and TRBJ2-1, with no clear D. V gave up 3 bases and J gave up 7 bases, with 7 bases separating them. The CDR3 is made up of 12 amino acids. Germline V gene data show CDR1 as SNHLY and CDR2 as FYNNEI. The CDR3 here is CASSDSVNEQFF. Here the CDR3 DNA reads TGTGCCAGCAGTGATTCAGTTAATGAGCAGTTCTTC. The entire variable domain, with the rest obtained from reference TRBV2 and TRBJ2-1, is as follows: EPEVTQTPSHQVTQMGQEVILRCVPISNHLYFYWYRQILGQKVEFLVSFYNNEISEKSEIFDDQFSVERPDGSNFTLKIRSTKLEDSAMYFCASSDSVNEQFFGPGTRLTVL.

The V and J genes are TRBV4-1 and TRBJ2-5; 7 positions agree with TRBD1. This CDR3 has 19 residues. V lost 3 bases, J lost 0 bases, and 16 bases stayed unmatched. CDR1 and CDR2 (germline): MGHRA, YSYEKL. The CDR3 here is CASSQDAGTAFNHQETQYF. CDR3 DNA sequence: TGCGCCAGCAGCCAGGATGCCGGGACAGCATTCAATCACCAAGAGACCCAGTACTTC.

The V call is TRBV29-1, the J call TRBJ2-3, with D perhaps TRBD2 (5 bases). Trimming left V 0 bases short and J 3 bases short, with 10 bases between. This CDR3 has 14 amino acids. Germline V gene sequence: CDR1 SQVTM, CDR2 ANQGSEA. CDR3 protein: CSVEDPTRTDTQYF. As DNA, the CDR3 is TGCAGCGTTGAAGATCCCACTAGAACAGATACGCAGTATTTT.

This chain uses TRBV19 with TRBJ2-2, with 8 bases fitting TRBD1. With 1 base clipped from V and 3 bases from J, the junction kept 1 base outside the gene matches. CDR1 and CDR2 (germline): LNHDA, SQIVND (reference sequence). The CDR3 has 15 residues. The CDR3 DNA is TGTGCCAGTAGTATAGGACAGGGGTACACCGGGGAGCTGTTTTTT. This translates into CASSIGQGYTGELFF. Drawing the rest from reference TRBV19 and TRBJ2-2, the complete variable domain is DGGITQSPKYLFRKEGQNVTLSCEQNLNHDAMYWYRQDPGQGLRLIYYSQIVNDFQKGDIAEGYSVSREKKESFPLTVTSAQKNPTAFYLCASSIGQGYTGELFFGEGSRLTVL.

CDR3 sequence reads: CASSLGRGQRTDTQYF. CDR3 coding DNA: TGTGCCAGCAGCTTAGGGAGGGGGCAGCGCACAGATACGCAGTATTTT. The J gene is TRBJ2-3, the V gene TRBV7-8; tentative D call: TRBD1 (7 bases). V was cut by 1 base and J by 1 base, with 12 bases left in between. The germline gives CDR1 SGHVS, CDR2 FQNEAQ. This CDR3 spans 16 amino acids.

The chain is built from TRBV7-6 and TRBJ2-7; TRBD2 matches 11 bases. Germline CDR1 reads SGHVS; CDR2 reads FNYEAQ. Germline trimming cut 5 bases from V and 0 bases from J; bases unmatched to any gene: 9. The CDR3 loop spans 17 amino acids. The CDR3: CASSPTSGALFSYEQYF. CDR3 bases: TGTGCCAGCAGCCCGACTAGCGGGGCACTCTTCTCCTACGAGCAGTACTTC.

The CDR3 DNA is TGTGCCAGCAGTTTAATCGGCGGCAATCAGCCCCAGCATTTT. Residues: CASSLIGGNQPQHF. This chain uses TRBV27 with TRBJ1-5; no definite D call. The V end was cut by 2 bases, the J end by 2 bases, with 7 bases between. CDR3 length: 14 residues. The germline CDR1 and CDR2 sequences are MNHEY and SMNVEV (reference sequence).

V usage is TRBV27 and J usage is TRBJ2-1, with unresolved D. This CDR3 contains 19 residues. The V end was cut by 3 bases, the J end by 1 base, with 22 bases between. From germline, CDR1 is MNHEY and CDR2 SMNVEV (reference sequence). The CDR3 is CASSFTGGVQLRSYNEQFF. The CDR3 bases are TGTGCCAGCAGTTTTACGGGTGGCGTCCAGCTCAGGTCCTACAATGAGCAGTTCTTC.

This sequence joins TRBV27 and TRBJ2-1, with 8 bases that match TRBD2. CDR3 length: 16 amino acids. Germline V gene lookup returns CDR1 MNHEY and CDR2 SMNVEV (reference sequence). V shed 5 bases and J 2 bases; nucleotides not matched to a gene: 8. The DNA for the CDR3 is TGTGCCAGCAGTCCCAGAGGAGCGGGAGCCTACAATGAGCAGTTCTTC. Translated, it gives CASSPRGAGAYNEQFF.

This clone was recorded only once. The rearrangement links TRBV7-2 to TRBJ2-3, with 9 bases identical to TRBD1. Germline trimming cut 3 bases from V and 11 bases from J; bases unmatched to any gene: 3. From germline, CDR1 is SGHTA and CDR2 FQGNSA. The CDR3 consists of 12 residues. CDR3: CASSLDRGGQYF. The CDR3 coding sequence is TGTGCCAGCAGCTTGGACAGGGGTGGGCAGTATTTT.

The V and J genes are TRBV29-1 and TRBJ1-1, with D possibly TRBD1 on 5 matching bases. Germline V gene data show CDR1 as SQVTM and CDR2 as ANQGSEA. The CDR3 totals 11 residues. Trimming pared 7 bases from V and 5 bases from J, leaving 11 bases between. This CDR3 is CSAPRGTEAFF. CDR3 bases: TGCAGCGCGCCTCGGGGGACTGAAGCTTTCTTT.

The rearrangement links TRBV9 to TRBJ2-2; TRBD2 agrees at 9 bases. The CDR3 runs 17 residues. Per germline, CDR1 SGDLS and CDR2 YYNGEE. Trimming cost V 4 bases and J 5 bases; bases outside gene matches: 12. The CDR3 loop is CASSPPVGGRDTGELFF. Written as DNA, the CDR3 is TGTGCCAGCAGCCCTCCAGTAGGCGGGAGGGATACCGGGGAGCTGTTTTTT.

The rearrangement joins TRBV7-6 to TRBJ1-4, with D tentatively TRBD1 (5 bases). Germline CDR1 and CDR2: SGHVS and FNYEAQ. The V end lost 1 base, the J end lost 14 bases, and 11 bases lay between the germline ends. CDR3 length: 12 amino acids. The chain's CDR3 is CASSLERGSLFF. CDR3 coding DNA: TGTGCCAGCAGCTTAGAAAGGGGATCGCTGTTTTTT.

This clone showed up just a few times. The chain uses TRBV4-1 and TRBJ2-1; D uncertain. CDR3 length: 18 amino acids. The V gene lost 0 bases and the J gene lost 10 bases, with 25 bases spanning the gap. CDR1 and CDR2 (germline): MGHRA, YSYEKL. CDR3 coding DNA: TGCGCCAGCAGCCAAGATCGTCTCTCGAGGCCCCTCCTCATCGAGCAGTTCTTC. Translation gives CASSQDRLSRPLLIEQFF.

In regard to this clone: The sample contains more than one DNA sequence encoding this CDR3. This chain connects TRBV9 to TRBJ2-5, with unresolved D. V gave up 0 bases and J gave up 0 bases, with 6 bases separating them. In germline, CDR1 is SGDLS, CDR2 YYNGEE. The CDR3 covers 14 residues. This CDR3 reads CASSVGTYQETQYF. The CDR3 nucleotides are TGTGCCAGCAGCGTAGGGACGTACCAAGAGACCCAGTACTTC.

The chain couples TRBV19 to TRBJ2-1, with D possibly called TRBD1 or TRBD2 (5 bases each). This CDR3 has 13 amino acids. V was shortened by 8 bases and J by 6 bases, with 14 bases between the two germline ends. Germline CDR1 reads LNHDA; CDR2 reads SQIVND (reference sequence). The CDR3 DNA sequence: TGTGCCAGTCTGCCGGGGACGGGCAATGAGCAGTTCTTC. As protein: CASLPGTGNEQFF.

This rearrangement joins TRBV7-8 to TRBJ1-2, with D hard to call. CDR3 length: 14 amino acids. V lost 1 base and J lost 4, with 10 bases in between. The germline V gene has CDR1 SGHVS and CDR2 FQNEAQ. The CDR3: CASSLGRSGYGYTF. The CDR3 region has the DNA TGTGCCAGCAGCTTAGGCCGGAGCGGCTATGGCTACACCTTC.

The chain recombines TRBV4-2 with TRBJ1-2; D may be TRBD1 (6 bases). The CDR3 has 14 residues. Germline V gene lookup returns CDR1 LGHNA and CDR2 YNFKEQ. The germline V and J ends were trimmed by 1 base and 6 bases, with 12 bases remaining between them. CDR3 nucleotide sequence: TGTGCCAGCAGCCAAGCATCAGGGGCAGATGGCTACACCTTC. Translated: CASSQASGADGYTF.